The TCR beta chain under discussion was sequenced for a study of T cell responses to AZD1222 COVID-19 vaccine. CDR3 size: 14 residues. CDR1 and CDR2 (germline): LGHNA, YNFKEQ. The ends lost 5 bases at V and 2 bases at J; junction bases unmatched: 5. Some clones are missing from TCRdb's copy, which holds only in-frame ones; the method was immunoSEQ multiplex PCR. This table has approximately 190,000 clones, more than 75% appearing once. This specimen consisted of peripheral blood, obtained on day 0 of AZD1222 vaccination. The chain recombines TRBV4-2 with TRBJ1-2, with TRBD1 matching 7 bases. This TCR was sampled from an adult in good health. The DNA of the CDR3 is TGTGCCAGCAGCGAAGGGACAGCCAACTATGGCTACACCTTC. Encoded protein: CASSEGTANYGYTF.